The rows below give T cell receptor beta chains drawn from one sample of a study of blood T cell repertoires in COVID-19. TCRdb keeps only in-frame clones here, not all; method: immunoSEQ multiplex PCR. The sample has 110,000 or so clones, roughly 85% seen once. Specimen: peripheral blood. The source of these receptors is a woman aged 55-70 years with COVID-19, enrolled during active disease. Each CDR3 is given with its conserved first and last residue.

V,J,CDR3
TRBV7-9,TRBJ1-2,CASSWAGVQDGYTF
TRBV19,TRBJ1-2,CASSPDRGLGYTF
TRBV18,TRBJ1-1,CASSPLLVGTGYKAFF
TRBV12-3/TRBV12-4,TRBJ1-3,CASRQGYGNTIYF
TRBV4-2,TRBJ2-7,CASSQVGSTYEQYF
TRBV4-2,TRBJ1-2,CASSQGAAESYTF
TRBV6-5,TRBJ2-5,CASGLILAGVETQYF
TRBV7-6,TRBJ1-2,CASSLGEPNYGYTF
TRBV30,TRBJ2-6,CAWSPRTGRTGANVLTF
TRBV11-2,TRBJ1-2,CASSPRDIGYTF
TRBV6-5,TRBJ2-7,CASSRDRGGLYEQYF
TRBV27,TRBJ2-7,CASSLGQGRNYEQYF
TRBV11-2,TRBJ2-2,CASSSNRDTGELFF
TRBV30,TRBJ1-1,CAWRPGFGAWIPDRGNTEAFF
TRBV7-2,TRBJ1-1,CASSPNPAGPEAFF
TRBV24-1,TRBJ1-2,CATSDDDRTYGYTF
TRBV7-9,TRBJ1-1,CASSPSTQTQGEAFF
TRBV7-6,TRBJ2-1,CASSLRLPRHNEQFF
TRBV6-6,TRBJ1-2,CASSYSGGATYGYTF
TRBV27,TRBJ1-1,CASSSRLNTEAFF
TRBV19,TRBJ2-1,CASSAGRQGSSYNEQFF
TRBV5-5,TRBJ1-2,CASSEQTGVNYGYTF
TRBV7-8,TRBJ2-3,CASSLGAGGSSTDTQYF
TRBV6-5,TRBJ1-1,CASSTTGTGHTEAFF
TRBV21-1,TRBJ2-2,CASTLTIAGTGELFF
TRBV7-3,TRBJ1-2,CASSLRRSGQGADYGYTF
TRBV7-9,TRBJ2-4,CASSLVASKNIQYF
TRBV6-4,TRBJ1-5,CASSDLRVGDQPQHF